A selection of T cell receptor beta chains follows, all from one sample in a study of blood T cells in healthy people across ages. TCRdb processed the 5' RACE reads anew with MiXCR; each CDR3 protein has one entry. The sample holds about 1,800,000 distinct CDR3 sequences, 28% seen once. The specimen sequenced was blood. The receptors were gathered from a woman aged 25 to 39 in good health. CDR3s include the opening cysteine and the closing phenylalanine or tryptophan. D genes are given only for firm matches. Part of the rows lack a size; the others show once, few, many or a class for expanded clones.

j_call	clone_size	d_call	v_call	cdr3_nt	cdr3_aa
TRBJ2-1	-	-	TRBV15	TGTGCCACCAGCAGAGAAGCCCCGGCTCTCCGCAATGAGCAGTTCTTC	CATSREAPALRNEQFF
TRBJ2-1	-	-	TRBV20-1	TGCAGTGCTAGTCTGGATGAGCAGTTCTTC	CSASLDEQFF
TRBJ2-7	-	-	TRBV19	TGTGCCAGTCGGACGGCGGGACTTCCCTACGAGCAGTACTTC	CASRTAGLPYEQYF
TRBJ2-5	-	-	TRBV7-2	TGTGCCAGCAGCTTGAGTACGGGGGCAGGGGAAGAGACCCAGTACTTC	CASSLSTGAGEETQYF
TRBJ2-3	few	-	TRBV11-2	TGTGCCAGCAGCCCGCTGGGGGGCCTCTTAGCAGATACGCAGTATTTT	CASSPLGGLLADTQYF
TRBJ1-2	-	-	TRBV18	TGTGCCAGCTCCCCGATGGGAGGGGCTGATGGCTACACCTTC	CASSPMGGADGYTF
TRBJ2-3	few	TRBD2	TRBV7-9	TGTGCCAGCATCCTAGCGGAGGGCTTACCCGGCACAGATACGCAGTATTTT	CASILAEGLPGTDTQYF
TRBJ2-5	few	-	TRBV12-3/TRBV12-4	TGTGCCAGCAGTAAAACGGGGGCAGGTACTAGGGAGACCCAGTACTTC	CASSKTGAGTRETQYF
TRBJ2-1	few	-	TRBV4-1	TGCGCCAGCAGCCAAGATCCGAATTACAATGAGCAGTTCTTC	CASSQDPNYNEQFF
TRBJ1-1	few	TRBD1	TRBV4-3	TGCGCCAGCAGCCAAGATACAGGGGGCAGGGGGAACACTGAAGCTTTCTTT	CASSQDTGGRGNTEAFF
TRBJ2-5	many	TRBD2	TRBV12-3/TRBV12-4	TGTGCCAGCAGCCCCCGGACTAGCGGGGGGGAAGAGACCCAGTACTTC	CASSPRTSGGEETQYF
TRBJ1-5	-	-	TRBV28	TGTGCCAGCAGGACGCAGGGGCCCGGGCAGCCCCAGCATTTT	CASRTQGPGQPQHF
TRBJ2-7	-	TRBD1	TRBV7-2	TGTGCCAGCAGCTACTTCACAGGGGGCGGCTACGAGCAGTACTTC	CASSYFTGGGYEQYF
TRBJ2-7	many	TRBD2	TRBV12-3/TRBV12-4	TGTGCCAGCAGTTTGAGGCGGGGGGGATCCTACGAGCAGTACTTC	CASSLRRGGSYEQYF
TRBJ2-3	-	TRBD2	TRBV20-1	TGCAGTGCTGGGGGGATGTTGACTAGCGGGGGGGCAGATACGCAGTATTTT	CSAGGMLTSGGADTQYF
TRBJ2-7	many	-	TRBV5-1	TGCGCCAGCAGCGCTACAGGGCAGCAGTACTTC	CASSATGQQYF
TRBJ1-2	-	TRBD1	TRBV5-1	TGCGCCAGCAGCCCCGGACAGGCTCTAGCGGTCGGCTACACCTTC	CASSPGQALAVGYTF
TRBJ2-7	-	-	TRBV12-3/TRBV12-4	TGTGCCAGCAGTGACCGGCTCTCCTACGAGCAGTACTTC	CASSDRLSYEQYF
TRBJ2-5	-	TRBD1	TRBV5-4	TGTGCCAGCAGCATAACAGGGGGAGAGACCCAGTACTTC	CASSITGGETQYF
TRBJ2-5	many	-	TRBV29-1	TGCAGCGTAGGACACCGGGTCAAACAAGAGACCCAGTACTTC	CSVGHRVKQETQYF
TRBJ2-2	-	TRBD2	TRBV3-1	TGTGCCAGCAGCCTAGGAGCGGGAGGGCCGGCCACCGGGGAGCTGTTTTTT	CASSLGAGGPATGELFF
TRBJ2-5	-	-	TRBV5-1	TGCGCCAGCAGGTTCTCGCGAGAGACCCAGTACTTC	CASRFSRETQYF
TRBJ2-3	few	-	TRBV6-2/TRBV6-3	TGTGCCACAACTCGGACTACAAACACAGATACGCAGTATTTT	CATTRTTNTDTQYF
TRBJ1-5	many	-	TRBV12-3/TRBV12-4	TGTGCCAGCAGCCTAAGAACGGGGGGCAATCAGCCCCAGCATTTT	CASSLRTGGNQPQHF
TRBJ2-3	-	TRBD1	TRBV7-6	TGTGCCAGCAGCCTCCGAGAGGGACAGGGGCCGGTTATGTATTTT	CASSLREGQGPVMYF
TRBJ2-5	few	TRBD2	TRBV6-6	TGTGCCAGCAGCCTAACGCGGGGGGGTCAGACCCAGTACTTC	CASSLTRGGQTQYF
TRBJ2-1	-	-	TRBV5-8	TGTGCCAGCAGCTTGGGTGCGGGACGGGGGTTCTTC	CASSLGAGRGFF
TRBJ2-3	few	TRBD1	TRBV20-1	TGCAGTGTTCTACTGCGGGACAGGGGCTGGACAGATACGCAGTATTTT	CSVLLRDRGWTDTQYF
TRBJ2-7	-	TRBD1	TRBV20-1	TGCAGTGCTAGCCCACCTACCCGGGACAGGGGGGGGTACGAGCAGTACTTC	CSASPPTRDRGGYEQYF
TRBJ2-3	many	-	TRBV12-3/TRBV12-4	TGTGCCAGCGCTTCCCCCCCTAGCGATACGCAGTATTTT	CASASPPSDTQYF
TRBJ2-5	few	TRBD2	TRBV20-1	TGCAGTGCCGAAAATCTAGCGGGAGTCATTACAGAGACCCAGTACTTC	CSAENLAGVITETQYF
TRBJ2-1	many	-	TRBV6-6	TGTGCCAGCAGTAAAACGCCAGGGGACAATGAGCAGTTCTTC	CASSKTPGDNEQFF
TRBJ1-5	-	TRBD1	TRBV27	TGTGCCAGCAGTCAGCGGCCGACAGGGGGGAATCAGCCCCAGCATTTT	CASSQRPTGGNQPQHF
TRBJ2-7	many	TRBD2	TRBV7-9	TGTGCCAGCAGCTCGACTAGCGGGAGTCACGAGCAGTACTTC	CASSSTSGSHEQYF
TRBJ2-1	-	TRBD2	TRBV18	TGTGCCAGCTCACAAAGGAGTAACGGGAGGGCCGCTGGTGAGCAGTTCTTC	CASSQRSNGRAAGEQFF
TRBJ2-6	-	TRBD1	TRBV7-9	TGTGCCAGCAGCTCAACGGGACAGACTTCCCGCTCTGGGGCCAACGTCCTGACTTTC	CASSSTGQTSRSGANVLTF
TRBJ2-6	many	-	TRBV29-1	TGCAGCGTTTTCCGGGACACCGACTCTGGGGCCAACGTCCTGACTTTC	CSVFRDTDSGANVLTF
TRBJ1-5	few	TRBD1	TRBV19	TGTGCCAGTAGTATTCCTGGGGACAGCCATCAGCCCCAGCATTTT	CASSIPGDSHQPQHF
TRBJ2-1	-	-	TRBV3-1	TGTGCCAGCGGAGTTGTGAAGGGGAATGAGCAGTTCTTC	CASGVVKGNEQFF
TRBJ2-7	many	TRBD1	TRBV11-2	TGTGCCAGCACCCGGGACAGGGCCTCCTACGAGCAGTACTTC	CASTRDRASYEQYF
TRBJ2-6	-	TRBD2	TRBV7-9	TGTGCCAGCAGCTTAGCGGGACTAGCGATCTCTGGGGCCAACGTCCTGACTTTC	CASSLAGLAISGANVLTF
TRBJ2-5	-	TRBD2	TRBV10-2	TGCGCCAGCAGTGGTGGGCTAGCGGGAAAGGAAGAGACCCAGTACTTC	CASSGGLAGKEETQYF
TRBJ2-1	-	TRBD2	TRBV12-3/TRBV12-4	TGTGCCAGTAGACCTAGCGGGGAATGGAGTGAGCAGTTCTTC	CASRPSGEWSEQFF
TRBJ1-6	-	-	TRBV9	TGTGCCAGCAGCGCAGGGGACGGGGGAGTTTCACCCCTCCACTTT	CASSAGDGGVSPLHF
TRBJ2-1	-	-	TRBV6-2/TRBV6-3	TGTGCCAGCAGTTACGCCGGCGGGGCTATGAGTGAGCAGTTCTTC	CASSYAGGAMSEQFF
TRBJ1-4	-	-	TRBV12-3/TRBV12-4	TGTGCCAGCAGGACGGTTAATGAAAAACTGTTTTTT	CASRTVNEKLFF
TRBJ2-3	-	TRBD2	TRBV12-5	TGTGCTAGTGGCCCTAGCGGGGGTCGCACGCAGTATTTT	CASGPSGGRTQYF
TRBJ1-3	once	-	TRBV29-1	TGCAGCGGGTTCTCCTCTGGAAACACCATATATTTT	CSGFSSGNTIYF